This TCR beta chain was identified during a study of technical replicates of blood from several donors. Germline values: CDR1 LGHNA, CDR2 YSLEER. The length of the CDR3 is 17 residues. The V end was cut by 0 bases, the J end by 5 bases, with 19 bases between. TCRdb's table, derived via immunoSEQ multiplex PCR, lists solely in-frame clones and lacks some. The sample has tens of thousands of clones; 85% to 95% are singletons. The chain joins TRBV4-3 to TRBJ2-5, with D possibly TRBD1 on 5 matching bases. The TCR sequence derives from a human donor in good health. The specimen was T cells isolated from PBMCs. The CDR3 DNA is TGCGCCAGCAGCCAAGATCCCTGGCAGGGCGGTATCGAGACCCAGTACTTC. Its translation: CASSQDPWQGGIETQYF.